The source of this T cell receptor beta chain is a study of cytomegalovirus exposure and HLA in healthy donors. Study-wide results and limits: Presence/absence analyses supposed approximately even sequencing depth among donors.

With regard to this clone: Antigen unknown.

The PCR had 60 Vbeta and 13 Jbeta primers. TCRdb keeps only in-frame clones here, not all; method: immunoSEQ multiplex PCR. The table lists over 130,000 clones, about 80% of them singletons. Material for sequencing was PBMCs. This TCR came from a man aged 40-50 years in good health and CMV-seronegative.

The CDR3 is CASSSLAGERNEQFF. CDR3 in DNA: TGCGCCAGCAGCTCCCTAGCGGGAGAACGCAATGAGCAGTTCTTC. The genes are TRBV5-1 and TRBJ2-1, with TRBD2 matching over 10 bases. Germline trimming cut 3 bases from V and 6 bases from J; bases unmatched to any gene: 6. The CDR3 covers 15 residues. Germline assignment: CDR1 SGHRS and CDR2 YFSETQ.